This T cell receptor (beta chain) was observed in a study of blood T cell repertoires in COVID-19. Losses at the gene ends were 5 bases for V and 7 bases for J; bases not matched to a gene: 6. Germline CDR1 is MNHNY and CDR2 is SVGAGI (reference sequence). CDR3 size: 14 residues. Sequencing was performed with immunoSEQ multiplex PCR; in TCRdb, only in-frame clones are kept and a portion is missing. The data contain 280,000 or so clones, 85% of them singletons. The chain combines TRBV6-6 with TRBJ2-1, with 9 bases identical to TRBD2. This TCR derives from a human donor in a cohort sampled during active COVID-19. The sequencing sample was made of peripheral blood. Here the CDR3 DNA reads TGTGCCAGCAGTGGAGCGGGAGGAAAGAATGAGCAGTTCTTC. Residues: CASSGAGGKNEQFF.